What follows is one T cell receptor beta chain and its context. Its antigen is not identified. TCRdb's copy holds only in-frame clones and misses some; the assay was immunoSEQ multiplex PCR. The sample contains about 1.4 million clones, roughly 96% of which appear only once. This specimen comes from a study of shared clonotypes between healthy human individuals. Study-wide results and limits: There were few donors, and this limited the genetic and exposure-history diversity represented.

Material for sequencing was naive CD4+ T cells sorted from blood. The sample's subset: CD45RA+ positively selected. The source of this sequence is a man aged 30 to 39 in good health.

The CDR3 loop reads CASSGGTSGSYYEQYF. The CDR3 DNA reads TGTGCCAGCAGCGGGGGGACTAGCGGGAGTTACTACGAGCAGTACTTC. This sequence joins TRBV11-2 and TRBJ2-7; the match to TRBD2 covers 14 bases. The V and J ends lost 5 bases and 3 bases, in that order; junction bases with no gene match: 6. Per the germline V gene, CDR1 is SGHAT and CDR2 is FQNNGV. This CDR3 has 16 amino acids.